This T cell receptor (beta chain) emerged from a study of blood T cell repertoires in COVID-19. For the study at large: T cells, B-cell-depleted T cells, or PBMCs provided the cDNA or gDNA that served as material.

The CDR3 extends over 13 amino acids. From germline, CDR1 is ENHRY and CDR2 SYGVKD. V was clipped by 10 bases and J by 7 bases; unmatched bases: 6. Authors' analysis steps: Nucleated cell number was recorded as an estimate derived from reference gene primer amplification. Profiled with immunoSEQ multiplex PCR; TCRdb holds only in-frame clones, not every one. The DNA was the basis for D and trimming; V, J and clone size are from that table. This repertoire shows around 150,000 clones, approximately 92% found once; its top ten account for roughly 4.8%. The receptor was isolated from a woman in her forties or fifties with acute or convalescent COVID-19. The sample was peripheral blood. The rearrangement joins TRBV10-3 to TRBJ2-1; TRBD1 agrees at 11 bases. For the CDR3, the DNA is TGTGCCACCCCGGGACAGGGGGATAATGAGCAGTTCTTC. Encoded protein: CATPGQGDNEQFF.